The 30 T cell receptor beta chains reported below all come from one sample, sequenced in a study of shared clonotypes between healthy human individuals. The data were produced by immunoSEQ multiplex PCR, yet TCRdb's version contains in-frame clones alone and is incomplete. The top ten clones hold under 0.45% of a sample with approximately 2.3 million clones, 85% to 95% of them seen once. Sequencing used naive CD4+ T cells from PBMCs. Subset reported: CD45RA+ positively selected. The receptors derive from a man between 18 and 35 years old in good health. Some clones in this sample may be carry-over from other donors' samples.

V gene TRBV29-1 combines with J gene TRBJ2-2; the D is unclear. CDR1 is SQVTM and CDR2 is ANQGSEA in the germline V gene. Trimming shortened V by 6 bases and J by 5 bases, and 13 bases separated the two germline ends. There are 13 residues in the CDR3. The CDR3 nucleotides read TGCAGCGTCGACGGGCCAGGAACCGGGGAGCTGTTTTTT. Residues: CSVDGPGTGELFF.

This clone was recorded once. This sample includes further DNA sequences coding for the same CDR3. The CDR3 reads CASSFRETQYF. The CDR3 DNA is TGTGCCAGCAGCTTCCGAGAGACCCAGTACTTC. The chain combines TRBV7-2 with TRBJ2-5; D unresolved. V was cut by 3 bases and J by 4 bases, with 3 bases left in between. From germline, CDR1 is SGHTA and CDR2 FQGNSA. The CDR3 length is 11 residues.

This sequence joins TRBV11-2 and TRBJ2-7, with TRBD2 as a possible D gene (6 bases). Trimming cost V 4 bases and J 7 bases, with 20 bases left between them. The germline gives CDR1 SGHAT, CDR2 FQNNGV. This CDR3 region has 15 residues. CDR3 sequence reads: CASSSAISGEREQYF. CDR3 bases: TGTGCCAGCAGCTCTGCCATTAGCGGCGAGCGGGAGCAGTACTTC.

This chain uses TRBV6-1 with TRBJ2-7; D remains unclear. The germline V and J ends were trimmed by 4 bases and 6 bases, with 10 bases remaining between them. This CDR3 has 12 residues. Germline V lookup: CDR1 MNHNS, CDR2 SASEGT. The CDR3 DNA reads TGTGCCAGCAGTGGAATGAGAGGCGAGCAGTACTTC. Protein: CASSGMRGEQYF.

This chain uses TRBV27 with TRBJ2-3, with no clear D. Trimming left V 3 bases short and J 4 bases short, with 8 bases between. This CDR3 has 13 amino acids. The germline V gene has CDR1 MNHEY and CDR2 SMNVEV (reference sequence). CDR3 in DNA: TGTGCCAGCAGTTTTGCCAGGCCAGATACGCAGTATTTT. As protein: CASSFARPDTQYF.

This chain links TRBV6-1 with TRBJ2-3; D gene unclear. V lost 4 bases to trimming and J lost 2 bases, with 10 bases between them. Germline lookup yields CDR1 MNHNS and CDR2 SASEGT. The CDR3 consists of 14 residues. Written as DNA, the CDR3 is TGTGCCAGCAGTGTCCGGCCCAACACAGATACGCAGTATTTT. Encoded protein: CASSVRPNTDTQYF.

This clone has a handful of counts. V usage is TRBV19 and J usage is TRBJ1-2; no firm D call. Trimming removed 6 bases at V and 4 bases at J, with 15 bases between. Germline V gene sequence: CDR1 LNHDA, CDR2 SQIVND (reference sequence). This CDR3 has 14 residues. CDR3 region: CASRSRTEVYGYTF. The CDR3 DNA follows: TGTGCCAGTAGGTCCCGGACGGAGGTCTATGGCTACACCTTC.

A single count supports this clone. The CDR3 nucleotides are TGCGCCAGCAGCTCTCTCGGAGTGGAGGCGCAGTATTTT. Its translation is CASSSLGVEAQYF. The chain employs TRBV5-1 and TRBJ2-3, with D perhaps TRBD2 (5 bases). Germline V gene sequence: CDR1 SGHRS, CDR2 YFSETQ. This CDR3 has 13 amino acids. The germline V and J ends were trimmed by 3 bases and 10 bases, with 15 bases remaining between them.

This clone came up once. The chain links TRBV4-2 to TRBJ2-7; TRBD1 aligns across 9 bases. The CDR3 extends over 17 amino acids. CDR1 and CDR2 from the germline V gene are LGHNA and YNFKEQ. Trimming removed 2 bases from V and 3 bases from J; junction bases left unmatched: 11. DNA for the CDR3: TGTGCCAGCAGCCAACTTCCCACAGGGGGCAACTTCTACGAGCAGTACTTC. Amino acids: CASSQLPTGGNFYEQYF.

V usage is TRBV5-1 and J usage is TRBJ1-5; the D gene is possibly TRBD1 (6 bases). V was shortened by 4 bases and J by 6 bases, with 17 bases between the two germline ends. The CDR3 has 15 residues. CDR1 and CDR2 (germline): SGHRS, YFSETQ. Written as DNA, the CDR3 is TGCGCCAGCAGCGTAGGGACACCCGGAGGTCAGCCCCAGCATTTT. It encodes CASSVGTPGGQPQHF.

The chain has TRBV7-3 and TRBJ1-1; D ambiguous. This CDR3 comprises 14 residues. Trimming left V 1 base short and J 9 bases short, with 15 bases between. Per germline, CDR1 SGHTA and CDR2 FQGTGA. CDR3 nucleotide sequence: TGTGCCAGCAGCTTAATGGGAGTTCAAGAAAAAGCTTTCTTT. Translating gives CASSLMGVQEKAFF.

This chain connects TRBV28 to TRBJ1-4; D call uncertain. This CDR3 comprises 14 residues. The germline V gene has CDR1 MDHEN and CDR2 SYDVKM. V lost 2 bases and J 6 bases, leaving 10 bases between the germline ends. The CDR3 is CASSLDPGDEKLFF. DNA for the CDR3: TGTGCCAGCAGTTTAGACCCCGGGGATGAAAAACTGTTTTTT.

The chain carries TRBV9 and TRBJ1-1, with D possibly being TRBD1 (6 bases). V was trimmed by 0 bases and J by 5 bases, leaving 14 bases between them. The germline V gene encodes CDR1 SGDLS and CDR2 YYNGEE. The CDR3 spans 15 residues. CDR3 in DNA: TGTGCCAGCAGCGTAGAACTGGGGGCAAAGACTGAAGCTTTCTTT. As protein: CASSVELGAKTEAFF.

This chain uses TRBV2 with TRBJ1-3; D unclear. Germline V gives CDR1 SNHLY, CDR2 FYNNEI. This CDR3 has 12 residues. Trimming took off 7 bases at V and 3 bases at J, with 7 bases between the two ends. This CDR3 reads CASKVVGNTIYF. The CDR3 bases are TGTGCCAGCAAAGTGGTTGGAAACACCATATATTTT.

This chain joins TRBV30 and TRBJ2-5; 10 bases map to TRBD2. CDR1 is GTSNPN and CDR2 is SVGIG in the germline V gene (reference sequence). V lost 2 bases to trimming and J lost 9 bases; unmatched junction nucleotides: 12. The CDR3 consists of 15 residues. CDR3 loop: CAWSLGLANLGAQYF. The CDR3, as DNA: TGTGCCTGGAGTTTGGGACTAGCGAATCTCGGGGCCCAGTACTTC.

V usage is TRBV7-2 and J usage is TRBJ1-4, with a weak D call TRBD1 (5 bases). CDR1 is SGHTA, CDR2 FQGNSA, per germline. The CDR3 has 16 amino acids. Trimming pared 4 bases from V and 5 bases from J, leaving 17 bases between. As DNA, the CDR3 is TGTGCCAGCAGCTCACCGGGACGCCTACAGAATGAAAAACTGTTTTTT. Protein: CASSSPGRLQNEKLFF. The full variable domain, its missing parts supplied by reference TRBV7-2 and TRBJ1-4, is GAGVSQSPSNKVTEKGKDVELRCDPISGHTALYWYRQSLGQGLEFLIYFQGNSAPDKSGLPSDRFSAERTGGSVSTLTIQRTQQEDSAVYLCASSSPGRLQNEKLFFGSGTQLSVL.

The J gene is TRBJ2-1, the V gene TRBV28; 9 nucleotides agree with TRBD2. V was pared by 10 bases and J by 8 bases, with 18 bases of the junction left unmatched. Germline assignment: CDR1 MDHEN and CDR2 SYDVKM. CDR3 size: 16 residues. CDR3 amino acids: CATDSSLAGSWDEQFF. In DNA, the CDR3 is TGTGCCACAGATTCGTCGCTAGCGGGATCTTGGGATGAGCAGTTCTTC.

V gene TRBV5-1 combines with J gene TRBJ2-5, with D possibly TRBD2 on 6 matching bases. This CDR3 has 13 residues. The ends were cut back, 4 bases at V and 7 bases at J, with 14 bases in the middle. Germline-derived CDR1 and CDR2 are SGHRS and YFSETQ. The DNA for the CDR3 is TGCGCCAGCAGCACCGGGGGTTTTCTGACCCAGTACTTC. It codes for CASSTGGFLTQYF.

This clone was found once. The chain's CDR3 is CASSAQGQDHEQYF. CDR3 DNA sequence: TGTGCCAGCAGCGCCCAGGGACAGGACCACGAGCAGTACTTC. The rearrangement uses TRBV2 and TRBJ2-7; 8 bases line up with TRBD1. The CDR3 runs 14 residues. V lost 6 bases and J lost 5; bases outside the gene matches: 9. The V gene's germline CDR1 is SNHLY and CDR2 FYNNEI.

The V gene is TRBV5-1, the J gene TRBJ2-3; a weak D match, TRBD1 (6 bases). Germline V CDR1 and CDR2: SGHRS, YFSETQ. V lost 4 bases, J lost 3 bases, and 15 bases lay in between. This CDR3 has 15 amino acids. CDR3 DNA: TGCGCCAGCAGCCGTCGGGCAGGGGAAACAGATACGCAGTATTTT. It translates to CASSRRAGETDTQYF.

V usage is TRBV28 and J usage is TRBJ2-3; the match to TRBD2 covers 9 bases. The CDR3 runs 16 residues. Trimming removed 2 bases from V and 2 bases from J; junction bases left unmatched: 5. Germline loops: CDR1 MDHEN, CDR2 SYDVKM. In nucleotides, the CDR3 is TGTGCCAGCAGTTTAGGCGGGAGGGGGGTCACAGATACGCAGTATTTT. This encodes CASSLGGRGVTDTQYF.

With respect to this clone: Other nucleotide sequences from this sample produce the same CDR3. The V and J genes are TRBV11-3 and TRBJ2-3, with 13 bases lining up with TRBD2. The germline V gene has CDR1 SGHNT and CDR2 YENEEA. Losses at the gene ends were 5 bases for V and 3 bases for J; bases not matched to a gene: 2. The CDR3 has 15 residues. The CDR3: CASSPGLAGTDTQYF. As DNA, the CDR3 is TGTGCCAGCAGCCCGGGACTAGCGGGAACAGATACGCAGTATTTT.

The chain couples TRBV7-6 to TRBJ2-4; D assignment may be TRBD1 or TRBD2 (6 bases each). Trimming cost V 5 bases and J 10 bases, with 21 bases left between them. CDR3 length: 15 residues. Germline V lookup: CDR1 SGHVS, CDR2 FNYEAQ. The DNA for the CDR3 is TGTGCCAGCAGCCCTCGAGGGGGGACCGATCTTATTCAGTACTTC. As protein: CASSPRGGTDLIQYF. Using reference TRBV7-6 and TRBJ2-4 for the parts outside the CDR3, the full variable domain is GAGVSQSPRYKVTKRGQDVALRCDPISGHVSLYWYRQALGQGPEFLTYFNYEAQQDKSGLPNDRFSAERPEGSISTLTIQRTEQRDSAMYRCASSPRGGTDLIQYFGAGTRLSVL.

Remarks on this clone: This same CDR3 is encoded by further DNA sequences in the sample. J is TRBJ1-4 and V is TRBV5-1; TRBD1 is a possible D gene (5 bases). V shed 2 bases and J shed 8 bases, with 7 bases lying between them. There are 12 residues in the CDR3. CDR1 and CDR2 (germline): SGHRS, YFSETQ. The DNA for the CDR3 is TGCGCCAGCAGCTTCGCAGGGGAAAAACTGTTTTTT. Its protein product is CASSFAGEKLFF.

This sequence joins TRBV18 and TRBJ2-3; 8 positions match TRBD1. The trim removed 2 bases at V and 1 base at J, leaving 8 bases unmatched. This CDR3 has 17 residues. Germline CDR1 KGHSH, CDR2 LQKENI. CDR3 residues: CASSPNRQGAGTDTQYF. Written as DNA, the CDR3 is TGTGCCAGCTCACCAAATAGGCAGGGGGCCGGCACAGATACGCAGTATTTT.

The chain carries TRBV9 and TRBJ2-5; D not certain. The assigned J gene may be wrong: the sequence end matches TRBJ2-7 better. CDR3 length equals 15 residues. From germline, CDR1 is SGDLS and CDR2 YYNGEE. The CDR3, as DNA: TGTGCCAGCAGCGTAGCTACTGACCCAATCTACGAGCAGTACTTC. This codes for CASSVATDPIYEQYF.

The rearrangement uses TRBV7-9 and TRBJ2-1; a possible D gene is TRBD2 (6 bases). The CDR3 is made up of 19 amino acids. Trimming left V 2 bases short and J 0 bases short, with 20 bases between. Looked up from germline, CDR1 is SEHNR and CDR2 is FQNEAQ (reference sequence). The CDR3, as DNA: TGTGCCAGCAGCTTAAAGGTGCACCAGGGAGGATACTCCTACAATGAGCAGTTCTTC. Its protein is CASSLKVHQGGYSYNEQFF.

V and J are TRBV9 and TRBJ1-1, with TRBD1 matching over 7 bases. CDR3 size: 15 residues. Per germline, CDR1 SGDLS and CDR2 YYNGEE. V lost 3 bases, J lost 5 bases, and 10 bases stayed unmatched. CDR3 bases: TGTGCCAGCAGCGCAGAAGGGGGCGTTGCGACTGAAGCTTTCTTT. Its protein product is CASSAEGGVATEAFF.

This clone was recorded only once. The chain links TRBV6-6 to TRBJ2-7; D may be TRBD2 (5 bases). This CDR3 is 16 amino acids long. Germline-derived CDR1 and CDR2 are MNHNY and SVGAGI (reference sequence). Trimming pared 6 bases from V and 1 base from J, leaving 19 bases between. The CDR3, as DNA: TGTGCCAGCAGCGATACTGGGAGAGGGAGATCCTACGAGCAGTACTTC. It translates to CASSDTGRGRSYEQYF.

Remarks on this clone: The same CDR3 is also encoded by other DNA sequences in this sample. The chain combines TRBV28 with TRBJ2-7; a weak D match, TRBD1 (6 bases). The V end was cut by 2 bases, the J end by 4 bases, with 9 bases between. The CDR3 extends over 13 amino acids. Germline V gene sequence: CDR1 MDHEN, CDR2 SYDVKM. This CDR3 reads CASSLTGLYEQYF. The CDR3 bases are TGTGCCAGCAGTTTAACAGGGTTGTACGAGCAGTACTTC.